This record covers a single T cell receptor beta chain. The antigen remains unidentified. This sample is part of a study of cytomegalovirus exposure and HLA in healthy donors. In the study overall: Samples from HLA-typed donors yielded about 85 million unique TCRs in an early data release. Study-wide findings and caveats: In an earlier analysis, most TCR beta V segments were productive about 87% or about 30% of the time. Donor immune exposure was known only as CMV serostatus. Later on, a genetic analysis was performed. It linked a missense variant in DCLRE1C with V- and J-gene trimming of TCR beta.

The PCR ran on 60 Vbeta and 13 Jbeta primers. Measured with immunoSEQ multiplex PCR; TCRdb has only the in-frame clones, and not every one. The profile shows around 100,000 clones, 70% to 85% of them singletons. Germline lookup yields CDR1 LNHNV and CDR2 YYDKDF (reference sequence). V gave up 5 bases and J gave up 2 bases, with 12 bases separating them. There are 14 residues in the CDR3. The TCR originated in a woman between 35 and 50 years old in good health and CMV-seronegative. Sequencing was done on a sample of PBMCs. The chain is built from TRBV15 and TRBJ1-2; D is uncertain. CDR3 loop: CATSRPGINYGYTF. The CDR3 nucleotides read TGTGCCACCAGCCGTCCCGGGATCAACTATGGCTACACCTTC.